This T cell receptor beta chain was sequenced in a study of beta chain features in type 1 diabetes. The CDR3 runs 13 residues. V lost 3 bases, J lost 1 base, and 6 bases lay in between. CDR1 SGHTA and CDR2 FQGNSA come from the germline V gene. The study reverse transcribed the entire isolated RNA, so it sequenced expressed TCRB transcripts. Measured with immunoSEQ multiplex PCR; TCRdb has only the in-frame clones, and not every one. Among 60,000 to 75,000 clones listed, roughly 60% were seen once. By way of CD45RO/CCR7/CD25/CD127/CD95/CD27, the CD4+ regulatory, stem cell-like memory, central memory and naive cells were sorted.

The chain recombines TRBV7-2 with TRBJ1-1; the D is unclear. The sequence derives from a woman younger than 35 in good health. Sequencing was done on a sample of Tregs from blood. CDR3 loop: CASSFVGNTEAFF. DNA of the CDR3: TGTGCCAGCAGCTTTGTCGGGAACACTGAAGCTTTCTTT. The full variable domain, completed using reference TRBV7-2 and TRBJ1-1, is GAGVSQSPSNKVTEKGKDVELRCDPISGHTALYWYRQSLGQGLEFLIYFQGNSAPDKSGLPSDRFSAERTGGSVSTLTIQRTQQEDSAVYLCASSFVGNTEAFFGQGTRLTVV.